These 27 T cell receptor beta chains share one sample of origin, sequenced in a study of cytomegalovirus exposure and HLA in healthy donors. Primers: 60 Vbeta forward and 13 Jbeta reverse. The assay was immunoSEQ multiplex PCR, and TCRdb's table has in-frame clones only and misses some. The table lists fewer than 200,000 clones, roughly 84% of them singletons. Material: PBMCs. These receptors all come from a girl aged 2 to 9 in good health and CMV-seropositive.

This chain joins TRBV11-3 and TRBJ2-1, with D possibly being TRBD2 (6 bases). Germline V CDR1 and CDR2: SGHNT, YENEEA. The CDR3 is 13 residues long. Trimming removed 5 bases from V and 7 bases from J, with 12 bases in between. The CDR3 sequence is CASSRELWNEQFF. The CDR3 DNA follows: TGTGCCAGCAGCCGGGAGCTTTGGAATGAGCAGTTCTTC.

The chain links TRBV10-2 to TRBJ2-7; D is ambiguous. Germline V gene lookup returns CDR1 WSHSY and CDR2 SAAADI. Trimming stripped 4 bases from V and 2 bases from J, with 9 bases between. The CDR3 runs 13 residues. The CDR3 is CASSVPFPYEQYF. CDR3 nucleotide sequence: TGCGCCAGCAGTGTCCCGTTCCCCTACGAGCAGTACTTC.

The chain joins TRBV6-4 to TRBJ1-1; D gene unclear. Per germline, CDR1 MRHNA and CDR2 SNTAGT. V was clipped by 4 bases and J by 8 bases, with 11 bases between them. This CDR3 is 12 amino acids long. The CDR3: CASSGGEGEAFF. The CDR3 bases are TGTGCCAGCAGTGGGGGAGAAGGGGAAGCTTTCTTT.

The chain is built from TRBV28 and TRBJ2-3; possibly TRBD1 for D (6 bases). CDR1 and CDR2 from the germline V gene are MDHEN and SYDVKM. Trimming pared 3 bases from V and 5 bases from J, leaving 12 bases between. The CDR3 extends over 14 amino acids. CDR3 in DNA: TGTGCCAGCAGTTTTCAGGGGATAGGAGATACGCAGTATTTT. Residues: CASSFQGIGDTQYF.

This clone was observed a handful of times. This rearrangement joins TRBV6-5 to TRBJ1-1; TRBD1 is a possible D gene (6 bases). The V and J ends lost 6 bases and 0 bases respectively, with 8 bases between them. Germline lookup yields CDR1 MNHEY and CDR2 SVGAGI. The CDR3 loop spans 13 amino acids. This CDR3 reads CASRRGMNTEAFF. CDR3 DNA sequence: TGTGCCAGCAGGAGGGGGATGAACACTGAAGCTTTCTTT.

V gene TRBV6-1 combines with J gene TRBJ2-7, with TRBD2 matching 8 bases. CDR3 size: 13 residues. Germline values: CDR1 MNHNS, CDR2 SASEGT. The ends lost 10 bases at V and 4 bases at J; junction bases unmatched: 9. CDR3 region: CATKLAAAYEQYF. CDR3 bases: TGTGCCACTAAACTAGCGGCAGCTTACGAGCAGTACTTC.

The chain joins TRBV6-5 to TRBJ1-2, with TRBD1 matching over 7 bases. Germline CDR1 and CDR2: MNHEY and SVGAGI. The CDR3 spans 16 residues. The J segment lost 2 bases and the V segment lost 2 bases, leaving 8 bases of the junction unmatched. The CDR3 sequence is CASSYRRRDRNYGYTF. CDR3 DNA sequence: TGTGCCAGCAGTTACAGGCGCCGGGACAGAAACTATGGCTACACCTTC.

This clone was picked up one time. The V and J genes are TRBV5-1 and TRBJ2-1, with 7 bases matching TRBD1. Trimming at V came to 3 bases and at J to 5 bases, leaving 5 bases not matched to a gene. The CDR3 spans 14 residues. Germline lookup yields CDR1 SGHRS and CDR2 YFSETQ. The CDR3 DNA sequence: TGCGCCAGCAGCTCTGCCGGGACAGACAATGAGCAGTTCTTC. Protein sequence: CASSSAGTDNEQFF.

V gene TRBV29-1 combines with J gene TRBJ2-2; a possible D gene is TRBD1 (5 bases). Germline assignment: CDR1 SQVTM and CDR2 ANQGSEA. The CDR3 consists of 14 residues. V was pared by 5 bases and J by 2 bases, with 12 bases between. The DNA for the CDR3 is TGCAGCGTTAGACAGCAAGGTAACACCGGGGAGCTGTTTTTT. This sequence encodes CSVRQQGNTGELFF.

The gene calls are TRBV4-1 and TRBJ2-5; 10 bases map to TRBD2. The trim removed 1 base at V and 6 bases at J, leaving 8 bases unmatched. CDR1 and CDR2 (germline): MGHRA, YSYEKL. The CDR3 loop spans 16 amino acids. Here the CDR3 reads CASSQVPSGSRKTQYF. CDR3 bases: TGCGCCAGCAGCCAAGTACCTAGCGGGAGCCGGAAGACCCAGTACTTC.

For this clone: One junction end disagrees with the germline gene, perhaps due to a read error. DNA of the CDR3: TGCGCCAGCACCTTGGGACTACCCCAAGAGACCCAGTACTTC. Translated: CASTLGLPQETQYF. The V call is TRBV5-1, the J call TRBJ2-5; 7 positions match TRBD2. CDR1 is SGHRS, CDR2 YFSETQ, per germline. The CDR3 runs 14 residues.

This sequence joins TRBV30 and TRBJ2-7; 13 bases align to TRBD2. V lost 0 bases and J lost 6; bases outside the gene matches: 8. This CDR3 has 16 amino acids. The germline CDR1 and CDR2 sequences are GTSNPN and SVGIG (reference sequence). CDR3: CAWSVSGLAGASEQYF. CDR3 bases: TGTGCCTGGAGTGTGTCCGGACTAGCGGGAGCCAGCGAGCAGTACTTC.

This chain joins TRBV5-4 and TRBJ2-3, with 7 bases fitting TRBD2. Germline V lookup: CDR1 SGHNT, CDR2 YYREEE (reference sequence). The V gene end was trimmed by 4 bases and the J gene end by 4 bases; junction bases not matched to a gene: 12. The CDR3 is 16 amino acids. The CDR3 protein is CASSVSGGGRPDTQYF. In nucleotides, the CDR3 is TGTGCCAGCAGCGTGAGTGGGGGGGGGAGGCCAGATACGCAGTATTTT.

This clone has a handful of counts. The DNA of the CDR3 is TGTGCCAGCAGCTTCACCGGGACAGGGGAGTCAACTAATGAAAAACTGTTTTTT. Its protein is CASSFTGTGESTNEKLFF. The chain uses TRBV5-6 and TRBJ1-4, with TRBD1 matching over 10 bases. Looked up from germline, CDR1 is SGHDT and CDR2 is YYEEEE. CDR3 size: 18 residues. V shed 2 bases and J 0 bases; nucleotides not matched to a gene: 7.

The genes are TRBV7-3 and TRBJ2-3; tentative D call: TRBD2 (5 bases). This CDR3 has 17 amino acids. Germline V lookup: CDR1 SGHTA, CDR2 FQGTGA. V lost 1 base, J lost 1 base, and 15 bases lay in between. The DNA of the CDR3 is TGTGCCAGCAGCTTAATTAACGAGGGAGAGGGCACAGATACGCAGTATTTT. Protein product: CASSLINEGEGTDTQYF. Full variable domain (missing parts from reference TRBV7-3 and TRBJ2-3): GAGVSQTPSNKVTEKGKYVELRCDPISGHTALYWYRQSLGQGPEFLIYFQGTGAADDSGLPNDRFFAVRPEGSVSTLKIQRTERGDSAVYLCASSLINEGEGTDTQYFGPGTRLTVL.

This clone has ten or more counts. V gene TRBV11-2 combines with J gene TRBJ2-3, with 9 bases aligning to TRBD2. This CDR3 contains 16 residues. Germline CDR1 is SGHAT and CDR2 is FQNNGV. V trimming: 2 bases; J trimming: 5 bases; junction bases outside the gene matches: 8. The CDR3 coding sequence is TGTGCCAGCAGCTTATCCCCTAGCGGGATAGGAGATACGCAGTATTTT. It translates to CASSLSPSGIGDTQYF.

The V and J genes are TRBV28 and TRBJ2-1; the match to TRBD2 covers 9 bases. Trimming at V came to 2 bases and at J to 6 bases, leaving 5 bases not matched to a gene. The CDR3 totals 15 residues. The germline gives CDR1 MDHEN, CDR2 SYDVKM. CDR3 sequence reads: CASSLPSGTRNEQFF. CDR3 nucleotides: TGTGCCAGCAGTTTACCTAGCGGGACCCGCAATGAGCAGTTCTTC. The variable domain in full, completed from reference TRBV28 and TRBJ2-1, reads DVKVTQSSRYLVKRTGEKVFLECVQDMDHENMFWYRQDPGLGLRLIYFSYDVKMKEKGDIPEGYSVSREKKERFSLILESASTNQTSMYLCASSLPSGTRNEQFFGPGTRLTVL.

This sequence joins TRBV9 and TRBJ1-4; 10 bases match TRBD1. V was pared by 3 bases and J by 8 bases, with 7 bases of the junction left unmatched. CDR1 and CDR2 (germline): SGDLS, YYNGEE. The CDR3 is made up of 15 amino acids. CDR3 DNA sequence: TGTGCCAGCAGCGGCCGGACAGGGGGAGGCGAAAAACTGTTTTTT. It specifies CASSGRTGGGEKLFF.

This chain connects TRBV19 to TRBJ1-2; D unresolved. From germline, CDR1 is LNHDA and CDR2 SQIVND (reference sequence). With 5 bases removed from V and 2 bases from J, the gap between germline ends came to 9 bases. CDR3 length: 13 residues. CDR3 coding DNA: TGTGCCAGTAGTCCCGGTCTGAACTATGGCTACACCTTC. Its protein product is CASSPGLNYGYTF. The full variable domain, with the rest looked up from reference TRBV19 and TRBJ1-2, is DGGITQSPKYLFRKEGQNVTLSCEQNLNHDAMYWYRQDPGQGLRLIYYSQIVNDFQKGDIAEGYSVSREKKESFPLTVTSAQKNPTAFYLCASSPGLNYGYTFGSGTRLTVV.

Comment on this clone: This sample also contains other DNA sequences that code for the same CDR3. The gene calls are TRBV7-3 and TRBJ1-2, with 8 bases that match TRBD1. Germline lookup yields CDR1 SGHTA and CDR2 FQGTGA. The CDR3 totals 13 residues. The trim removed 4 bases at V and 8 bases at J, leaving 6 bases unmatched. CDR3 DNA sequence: TGTGCCAGCAGCTCTGGACAGGGTACGGGCTACACCTTC. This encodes CASSSGQGTGYTF.

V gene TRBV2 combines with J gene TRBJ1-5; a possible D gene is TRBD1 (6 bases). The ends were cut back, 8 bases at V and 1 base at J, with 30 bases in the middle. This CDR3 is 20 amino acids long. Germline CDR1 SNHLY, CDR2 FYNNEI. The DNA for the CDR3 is TGTGCCAGCGGATGGCCCGGGGACACTCAGGGGTTATTGAGCAATCAGCCCCAGCATTTT. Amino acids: CASGWPGDTQGLLSNQPQHF.

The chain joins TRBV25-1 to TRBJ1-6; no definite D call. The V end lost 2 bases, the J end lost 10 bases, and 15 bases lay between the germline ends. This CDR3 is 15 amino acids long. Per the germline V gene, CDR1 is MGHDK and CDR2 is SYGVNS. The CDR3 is CASSEPIVVGSPLHF. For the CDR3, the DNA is TGTGCCAGCAGTGAACCCATCGTGGTCGGGTCACCCCTCCACTTT.

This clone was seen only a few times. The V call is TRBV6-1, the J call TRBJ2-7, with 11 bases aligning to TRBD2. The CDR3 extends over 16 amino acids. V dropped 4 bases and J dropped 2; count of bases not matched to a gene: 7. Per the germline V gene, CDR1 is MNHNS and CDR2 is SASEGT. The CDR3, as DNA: TGTGCCAGCAGTGTAAGACTAGCGGGAACTACCTACGAGCAGTACTTC. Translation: CASSVRLAGTTYEQYF.

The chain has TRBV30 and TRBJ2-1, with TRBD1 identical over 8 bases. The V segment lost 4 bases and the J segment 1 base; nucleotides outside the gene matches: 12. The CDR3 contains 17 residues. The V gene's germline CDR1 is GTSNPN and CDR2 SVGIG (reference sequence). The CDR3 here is CAWTKDRVSRSYNEQFF. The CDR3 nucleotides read TGTGCCTGGACGAAGGACAGGGTCTCAAGATCCTACAATGAGCAGTTCTTC.

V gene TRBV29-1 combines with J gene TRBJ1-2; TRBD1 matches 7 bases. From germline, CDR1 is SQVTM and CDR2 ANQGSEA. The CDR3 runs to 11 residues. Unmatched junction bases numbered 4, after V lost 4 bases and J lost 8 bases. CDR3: CSVVRGGGYTF. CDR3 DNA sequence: TGCAGCGTTGTAAGAGGGGGCGGCTACACCTTC.

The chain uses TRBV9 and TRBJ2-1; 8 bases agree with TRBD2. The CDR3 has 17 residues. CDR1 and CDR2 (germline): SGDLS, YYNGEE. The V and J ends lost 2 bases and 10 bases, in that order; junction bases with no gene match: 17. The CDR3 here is CASSVRGAYTGTGEQFF. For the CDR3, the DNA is TGTGCCAGCAGCGTGCGGGGGGCCTACACAGGAACAGGGGAGCAGTTCTTC.

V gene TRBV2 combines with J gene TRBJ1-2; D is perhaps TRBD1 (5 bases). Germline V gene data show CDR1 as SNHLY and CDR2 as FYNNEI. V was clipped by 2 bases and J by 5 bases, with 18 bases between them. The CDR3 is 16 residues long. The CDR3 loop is CASSEKSRDSKYGYTF. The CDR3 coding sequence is TGTGCCAGCAGTGAAAAAAGTCGTGACAGTAAATATGGCTACACCTTC.